This T cell receptor beta chain was identified in a study of OX40 agonist ivuxolimab in advanced cancers. Study-wide background: It was ivuxolimab, an agonistic anti-OX40 (CD134) antibody, that patients were treated with.

The V end was cut by 6 bases, the J end by 5 bases, with 19 bases between. The germline gives CDR1 SNHLY, CDR2 FYNNEI. The CDR3 runs to 15 residues. Findings of the study overall: CD4+ T cells averaged fewer expanded clones than CD8+ T cells.

This clone occurred a few times. The antigen remains undetermined. Assay: immunoSEQ multiplex PCR; the TCRdb copy retains only in-frame clones and omits some. The data show around 60,000 clones, approximately 80% seen once. The sequence was collected from an adult with an advanced solid tumor such as melanoma, head and neck, liver or kidney cancer. The sample in question was CD4+ or CD8+ T cells sorted from blood, obtained in a trial of the OX40 agonist ivuxolimab. This chain connects TRBV2 to TRBJ1-2, with D maybe TRBD1 (5 bases). This CDR3 reads CASRARTTRGYGYTF. CDR3 nucleotides: TGTGCCAGCAGGGCCAGGACAACACGGGGGTATGGCTACACCTTC. The full variable domain, its missing parts supplied by reference TRBV2 and TRBJ1-2, is EPEVTQTPSHQVTQMGQEVILRCVPISNHLYFYWYRQILGQKVEFLVSFYNNEISEKSEIFDDQFSVERPDGSNFTLKIRSTKLEDSAMYFCASRARTTRGYGYTFGSGTRLTVV.